A single sample gave rise to the 11 T cell receptor beta chains below, sequenced in a study of blood T cell repertoires in COVID-19. Produced via immunoSEQ multiplex PCR; TCRdb's table is partial and in-frame only. Among 200,000 or so clones listed, over 80% were seen once. The sequenced sample was peripheral blood. All receptors come from a man aged 55-75 years with COVID-19, enrolled during active disease.

The chain carries TRBV4-2 and TRBJ1-2; D remains ambiguous. V was shortened by 0 bases and J by 0 bases, with 11 bases between the two germline ends. The CDR3 sequence is 16 residues long. CDR1 and CDR2 from the germline V gene are LGHNA and YNFKEQ. CDR3 nucleotide sequence: TGTGCCAGCAGCCAAGATCGGGTCAGCACTAACTATGGCTACACCTTC. This encodes CASSQDRVSTNYGYTF.

V usage is TRBV16 and J usage is TRBJ1-4; possibly TRBD1 for D (5 bases). The CDR3 has 13 residues. Trimming stripped 4 bases from V and 4 bases from J, with 7 bases between. The V gene's germline CDR1 is KGHSY and CDR2 FQNENV. The CDR3 DNA is TGTGCCAGCAGCCGGGGCCTTAATGAAAAACTGTTTTTT. As protein: CASSRGLNEKLFF.

This chain connects TRBV11-2 to TRBJ1-1; D uncertain. V lost 1 base and J lost 5, with 8 bases in between. From germline, CDR1 is SGHAT and CDR2 FQNNGV. The CDR3 is 13 amino acids. The CDR3 here is CASSLGGLTEAFF. The CDR3, as DNA: TGTGCCAGCAGCTTAGGAGGCTTAACTGAAGCTTTCTTT.

This sequence joins TRBV6-6 and TRBJ1-2; possible D gene TRBD1, 5 bases. From germline, CDR1 is MNHNY and CDR2 SVGAGI (reference sequence). The ends were cut back, 8 bases at V and 2 bases at J, with 21 bases in the middle. This CDR3 spans 16 amino acids. CDR3 protein: CASHTSGGGPNYGYTF. The DNA for the CDR3 is TGTGCCAGCCACACCTCGGGCGGGGGACCCAACTATGGCTACACCTTC.

On this clone: Likely a read error: the CDR3 ends without its conserved phenylalanine or tryptophan. This sequence joins TRBV28 and TRBJ1-1; D not certain. Trimming pared 7 bases from V and 10 bases from J, leaving 22 bases between. CDR1 is MDHEN and CDR2 is SYDVKM in the germline V gene. The CDR3 runs to 14 residues. The CDR3 DNA reads TGTGCCAGCACCTTTTTACAGTGGGTTTCTTCAGCTTTCTCT. Translation gives CASTFLQWVSSAFS.

The CDR3 protein is CASSEGLGIYNEQFF. The CDR3 DNA follows: TGTGCCAGCAGCGAGGGACTAGGGATTTACAATGAGCAGTTCTTC. The chain employs TRBV7-9 and TRBJ2-1; 8 nucleotides agree with TRBD2. This CDR3 has 15 amino acids. The V gene's germline CDR1 is SEHNR and CDR2 FQNEAQ (reference sequence). V lost 5 bases and J lost 4; bases outside the gene matches: 7.

Here the CDR3 DNA reads TGTGCCAGCAGTCCCGCAGACACTGAAGCTTTCTTT. Translated: CASSPADTEAFF. The rearrangement links TRBV6-2 or TRBV6-3 to TRBJ1-1; D is unresolved. Trimming removed 5 bases from V and 3 bases from J, with 7 bases in between. This CDR3 comprises 12 residues. Germline V gene data show CDR1 as MNHEY and CDR2 as SVGEGT.

The chain recombines TRBV13 with TRBJ1-2; 9 positions match TRBD1. This CDR3 region has 16 residues. V was clipped by 3 bases and J by 7 bases; unmatched bases: 12. Germline CDR1 is PRHDT and CDR2 is FYEKMQ (reference sequence). This chain's CDR3 is CASSLNRGPSLGGYTF. CDR3 sequence (DNA): TGTGCCAGCAGCTTGAACAGGGGGCCATCCCTAGGTGGCTACACCTTC.

The chain carries TRBV25-1 and TRBJ2-7; tentative D call: TRBD2 (6 bases). CDR1 is MGHDK, CDR2 SYGVNS, per germline. The V end lost 4 bases, the J end lost 0 bases, and 13 bases lay between the germline ends. The CDR3 has 15 residues. DNA for the CDR3: TGTGCCAGCAGTGCATCTGACGGGAGCTCCTACGAGCAGTACTTC. Translation: CASSASDGSSYEQYF.

This chain connects TRBV12-5 to TRBJ2-1; D may be TRBD1 (6 bases). Trimming removed 5 bases from V and 8 bases from J, with 19 bases in between. The CDR3 runs to 15 residues. Per the germline V gene, CDR1 is LGHNT and CDR2 is FRNRAP. The CDR3 loop is CASGAQGSLVYEQFF. Written as DNA, the CDR3 is TGTGCTAGTGGTGCACAGGGAAGTTTAGTTTATGAGCAGTTCTTC.

This chain connects TRBV27 to TRBJ2-7; 10 bases fit TRBD1. The trim removed 6 bases at V and 3 bases at J, leaving 2 bases unmatched. This CDR3 spans 13 amino acids. Per germline, CDR1 MNHEY and CDR2 SMNVEV (reference sequence). The CDR3 reads CASRGQGFYEQYF. CDR3 nucleotides: TGTGCCAGCAGGGGACAGGGGTTCTACGAGCAGTACTTC.